A single sample is the source of the 7 T cell receptor beta chains below, sequenced in a study of T cell changes during pregnancy in multiple sclerosis (dated by TCRdb to about 2019). Receptor libraries were prepared by the immunoSEQ multiplex PCR assay. Here the immuneACCESS table is served through TCRdb, limited to in-frame sequences with V and J called. Missing clones are a known gap in these copies; in checked studies unresolved V genes cover under half, and the rest lacks a known reason. Across this sample there are under 55,000 clones, with around 90% seen only once. The ten largest clones capture over 1.1% of the sample. Sample: PBMCs (not recorded whether the cells were cultured). These receptors came from a female donor with multiple sclerosis, enrolled in a pregnancy study.

V and J are TRBV7-3 and TRBJ2-2, with 8 nucleotides matching TRBD2. The CDR3 is 16 residues long. Unmatched junction bases numbered 6, after V lost 0 bases and J lost 6 bases. Germline lookup yields CDR1 SGHTA and CDR2 FQGTGA. Here the CDR3 reads CASSLTSGRAAGELFF. Written as DNA, the CDR3 is TGTGCCAGCAGCTTAACATCCGGGAGGGCCGCCGGGGAGCTGTTTTTT. Variable domain in full (rest from reference TRBV7-3 and TRBJ2-2): GAGVSQTPSNKVTEKGKYVELRCDPISGHTALYWYRQSLGQGPEFLIYFQGTGAADDSGLPNDRFFAVRPEGSVSTLKIQRTERGDSAVYLCASSLTSGRAAGELFFGEGSRLTVL.

The genes are TRBV9 and TRBJ2-4; either TRBD1 or TRBD2 may supply D (5 bases each). In germline, CDR1 is SGDLS, CDR2 YYNGEE. This CDR3 spans 13 amino acids. Trimming cost V 3 bases and J 6 bases, with 10 bases left between them. CDR3 residues: CASSGGSVNIQYF. The CDR3 DNA sequence: TGTGCCAGCAGCGGGGGGTCGGTAAACATTCAGTACTTC.

The chain uses TRBV5-4 and TRBJ2-7; 8 positions agree with TRBD2. Germline assignment: CDR1 SGHNT and CDR2 YYREEE (reference sequence). The CDR3 totals 15 residues. With V trimmed by 2 bases and J by 7 bases, 11 bases remained unmatched. This CDR3 reads CASSLDAAGEWEQYF. The CDR3 DNA sequence: TGTGCCAGCAGCTTAGATGCAGCGGGAGAATGGGAGCAGTACTTC.

This rearrangement joins TRBV28 to TRBJ2-4, with D perhaps TRBD1 (5 bases). The germline V gene has CDR1 MDHEN and CDR2 SYDVKM. The CDR3 extends over 15 amino acids. Between the trimmed V and J ends, which lost 6 bases and 0 bases, there was a span of 12 bases. The CDR3 region has the DNA TGTGCCAGCAGCCCGCAGGGCATAGCCAAAAACATTCAGTACTTC. Translated: CASSPQGIAKNIQYF.

The chain links TRBV7-9 to TRBJ1-4; D possibly corresponds to TRBD1 (6 bases). This CDR3 has 15 residues. V was trimmed by 5 bases and J by 8 bases, leaving 18 bases between them. Looked up from germline, CDR1 is SEHNR and CDR2 is FQNEAQ (reference sequence). DNA of the CDR3: TGTGCCAGCAGCCTTACACCAGGGGTAAGGGAAAAACTGTTTTTT. This encodes CASSLTPGVREKLFF.

The rearrangement uses TRBV28 and TRBJ2-3, with D possibly TRBD2 on 5 matching bases. Germline values: CDR1 MDHEN, CDR2 SYDVKM. This CDR3 has 15 amino acids. V was clipped by 9 bases and J by 7 bases, with 23 bases between them. Here the CDR3 DNA reads TGTGCCAGTAACGAGGACTCCCACTCACAATATACGCAGTATTTT. Its protein is CASNEDSHSQYTQYF.

The rearrangement uses TRBV30 and TRBJ2-2, with D unclear. Per the germline V gene, CDR1 is GTSNPN and CDR2 is SVGIG (reference sequence). The CDR3 consists of 13 residues. The V and J ends lost 0 bases and 1 base respectively, with 3 bases between them. In nucleotides, the CDR3 is TGTGCCTGGAGTGTAGAGAACACCGGGGAGCTGTTTTTT. Translation gives CAWSVENTGELFF. Full variable domain (outside the CDR3, taken from reference TRBV30 and TRBJ2-2): SQTIHQWPATLVQPVGSPLSLECTVEGTSNPNLYWYRQAAGRGLQLLFYSVGIGQISSEVPQNLSASRPQDRQFILSSKKLLLSDSGFYLCAWSVENTGELFFGEGSRLTVL.